A selection of T cell receptor beta chains follows, all from one sample in a study of patients and donors after allogeneic stem cell transplantation. TCRdb recomputed calls from the RT-PCR reads with MiXCR, one row per CDR3 protein. The table includes about 160,000 distinct CDR3 sequences, approximately 22% detected once. The sample was blood, either unsorted or a sorted T cell fraction (not recorded which). Receptors originate from a human donor who was either an allogeneic HSCT recipient or a stem cell or donor lymphocyte infusion donor (not recorded which). It is not recorded whose cells these are; they may come from a transplant donor. CDR3s include the opening cysteine and the closing phenylalanine or tryptophan. Fields, in order: V gene, clone size, J gene, D gene, CDR3 DNA, CDR3 protein. The D gene is left open where the match is weak. A row's size may be missing; if present it is once, few, many or a size class.

>TRBV5-1|NA|TRBJ1-3|NA
TGCGCCAGCAGCTTGTCAGGGACGGTAACTGGAAACACCATATATTTT
CASSLSGTVTGNTIYF
>TRBV12-3/TRBV12-4|many|TRBJ1-3|NA
TGTGCCAGCAGTTCATACGAATCTTCCAACTCTGGAAACACCATATATTTT
CASSSYESSNSGNTIYF
>TRBV5-1|few|TRBJ2-1|TRBD2
TGCGCCAGCGCCGGACTAGCGGGGGGCTATGAGCAGTTCTTC
CASAGLAGGYEQFF
>TRBV7-2|few|TRBJ2-3|NA
TGTGCCAGCAGCCGAGGGGCCACTAGCACAGATACGCAGTATTTT
CASSRGATSTDTQYF
>TRBV5-1|NA|TRBJ1-2|TRBD1
TGCGCCAGCAGCTTGTATCCCCAAAGGGGGCGCGACCCTGGCTACACCTTC
CASSLYPQRGRDPGYTF
>TRBV20-1|NA|TRBJ1-2|TRBD1
TGCAGTGCTAGCTCCTTAGACAGGGTCTATGGCTACACCTTC
CSASSLDRVYGYTF
>TRBV27|NA|TRBJ1-4|NA
TGTGCCAGCAGTTTAGCGAATCGGGAAAAACTGTTTTTT
CASSLANREKLFF
>TRBV15|NA|TRBJ2-2|NA
TGTGCCACCAGCAGAGATTCCACCGGGGAGCTGTTTTTT
CATSRDSTGELFF
>TRBV29-1|few|TRBJ1-1|NA
TGCAGCGTGCATCGGAACTTTGGCACTGAAGCTTTCTTT
CSVHRNFGTEAFF
>TRBV20-1|once|TRBJ2-4|TRBD2
TGCAGTGCTAGGGGCCTAGCGGGAGGAGGGGCCAAAAACATTCAGTACTTC
CSARGLAGGGAKNIQYF
>TRBV6-1|NA|TRBJ2-7|NA
TGTGCCAGCAAAGAATTTGCGCTGGCGAAGTCCTACGAGCAGTACTTC
CASKEFALAKSYEQYF
>TRBV3-1|NA|TRBJ1-5|NA
TGTGCCAGCAGCCAAGATGTTACAGGGACGCAGCCCCAGCATTTT
CASSQDVTGTQPQHF
>TRBV10-2|few|TRBJ2-3|TRBD2
TGCGCCAGCGGCTCGAGCGGGAGTAGAGATACGCAGTATTTT
CASGSSGSRDTQYF
>TRBV20-1|NA|TRBJ2-2|TRBD1
TGCAGTGCTGTACAGGGGATCACCGGGGAGCTGTTTTTT
CSAVQGITGELFF
>TRBV20-1|NA|TRBJ1-2|NA
TGCAGTGCTAGAGATCTGGATTTTGGCTACACCTTC
CSARDLDFGYTF
>TRBV10-3|few|TRBJ2-3|NA
TGTGCCGCGCAGAGGGAGTCCCGCACAGATACGCAGTATTTT
CAAQRESRTDTQYF
>TRBV6-2/TRBV6-3|NA|TRBJ2-1|NA
TGTGCCAGCAGTTACTTGGGGGACGAGCAGTTCTTC
CASSYLGDEQFF
>TRBV27|NA|TRBJ2-7|TRBD2
TGTGCCAGCAGTTCCCTATCAGGGACTATCTACGAGCAGTACTTC
CASSSLSGTIYEQYF
>TRBV6-6|NA|TRBJ2-3|TRBD1
TGTGCCAGCAGTCAGGACAGGCGAGGAGCAGATACGCAGTATTTT
CASSQDRRGADTQYF
>TRBV19|NA|TRBJ2-1|TRBD2
TGTGCCAGTAGCCCACTCCGTTCGCGGGGGAATGAGCAGTTCTTC
CASSPLRSRGNEQFF
>TRBV3-1|few|TRBJ1-1|TRBD1
TGTGCCAGCAGCCAGGACAGGGGGCATATCACTGAAGCTTTCTTT
CASSQDRGHITEAFF
>TRBV7-2|NA|TRBJ1-6|NA
TGTGCCAGCAGCTTAGCGTCAGGAGTCTCACCCCTCCACTTT
CASSLASGVSPLHF
>TRBV20-1|few|TRBJ2-2|NA
TGCAGTGCTAGTGGTCCCTCCATTGGCTCGCCCTACACCGGGGAGCTGTTTTTT
CSASGPSIGSPYTGELFF
>TRBV7-2|few|TRBJ1-2|NA
TGTGCCAGCAGCCATCCCCAGACTAACTATGGCTACACCTTC
CASSHPQTNYGYTF
>TRBV27|NA|TRBJ2-6|TRBD1
TGTGCCAGCGGTGACAGGGCATACTCTGGGGCCAACGTCCTGACTTTC
CASGDRAYSGANVLTF
>TRBV5-1|few|TRBJ2-2|NA
TGCGCCAGCAGCTTGGTGATTGCCGGGGAGCTGTTTTTT
CASSLVIAGELFF
>TRBV7-9|NA|TRBJ1-5|NA
TGTGCCAGCAGCGGCGGGAGCAATCAGCCCCAGCATTTT
CASSGGSNQPQHF
>TRBV20-1|few|TRBJ2-1|NA
TGCAGTGCCTTGGTGGGTAGCTCCTACAATGAGCAGTTCTTC
CSALVGSSYNEQFF
>TRBV12-3/TRBV12-4|few|TRBJ2-2|NA
TGTGCCAGCAGTCTCCAGGAGAACACCGGGGAGCTGTTTTTT
CASSLQENTGELFF
>TRBV14|NA|TRBJ2-5|NA
TGTGCCAGCAGCCCCCTGTGGGAGGACCAAGAGACCCAGTACTTC
CASSPLWEDQETQYF
>TRBV24-1|NA|TRBJ2-2|TRBD1
TGTGCCACCAGTGAGGCCCGACAGGGACGCTGGAACACCGGGGAGCTGTTTTTT
CATSEARQGRWNTGELFF
>TRBV6-6|NA|TRBJ1-1|NA
TGTGCCAGCAGTGAAAGACAGACCCTGAACACTGAAGCTTTCTTT
CASSERQTLNTEAFF
>TRBV6-2/TRBV6-3|many|TRBJ1-4|NA
TGTGCCAGTAAACAGGGAGCAACTAATGAAAAACTGTTTTTT
CASKQGATNEKLFF
>TRBV12-3/TRBV12-4|NA|TRBJ2-5|NA
TGTGCCAGCACCAAAGACACTGGGGAGACCCAGTACTTC
CASTKDTGETQYF
>TRBV25-1|few|TRBJ1-4|NA
TGTGCCAGCAGGGCCACTAATGAAAAACTGTTTTTT
CASRATNEKLFF
>TRBV29-1|NA|TRBJ2-7|NA
TGCAGCGTTGGGGTGGCCTACGAGCAGTACTTC
CSVGVAYEQYF
>TRBV6-5|few|TRBJ2-5|NA
TGTGCCAGCAGGCGAGCTAGGGGAAGGGAGACCCAGTACTTC
CASRRARGRETQYF
>TRBV12-3/TRBV12-4|few|TRBJ2-2|TRBD1
TGTGCCAGCAGTTATAACAGGGGCGGAACCGGGGAGCTGTTTTTT
CASSYNRGGTGELFF
>TRBV5-1|NA|TRBJ2-1|TRBD2
TGCGCCAGCAGCTTCACTAGCGGGAAAGGCAATGAGCAGTTCTTC
CASSFTSGKGNEQFF
>TRBV4-3|few|TRBJ2-7|TRBD2
TGCGCCAGCAGCCAAGATTTCGAGACGGGAGGGCGCGAGCAGTACTTC
CASSQDFETGGREQYF
>TRBV13|NA|TRBJ2-2|TRBD2
TGTGCCAGCACCCTGACTAGCGGGACCCCCGGGGAGCTGTTTTTT
CASTLTSGTPGELFF